The TCR beta chain under discussion was sequenced for a study of OX40 agonist ivuxolimab in advanced cancers. V dropped 2 bases and J dropped 3; count of bases not matched to a gene: 9. CDR1 is MRHNA, CDR2 SNTAGT, per germline. The CDR3 contains 17 residues. TCRdb keeps only in-frame clones here, not all; method: immunoSEQ multiplex PCR. The sample shows 70,000 to 80,000 clones, 94% of them seen only once. The chain links TRBV6-4 to TRBJ2-1, with 8 nucleotides matching TRBD2. Sequenced here: CD4+ or CD8+ T cells sorted from blood, sampled in a trial of the OX40 agonist ivuxolimab. The receptor was isolated from an adult with an advanced solid tumor such as melanoma, head and neck, liver or kidney cancer. CDR3 protein: CASSDPPPSGRYNEQFF. The CDR3, as DNA: TGTGCCAGCAGTGACCCGCCCCCTAGCGGGCGCTACAATGAGCAGTTCTTC.